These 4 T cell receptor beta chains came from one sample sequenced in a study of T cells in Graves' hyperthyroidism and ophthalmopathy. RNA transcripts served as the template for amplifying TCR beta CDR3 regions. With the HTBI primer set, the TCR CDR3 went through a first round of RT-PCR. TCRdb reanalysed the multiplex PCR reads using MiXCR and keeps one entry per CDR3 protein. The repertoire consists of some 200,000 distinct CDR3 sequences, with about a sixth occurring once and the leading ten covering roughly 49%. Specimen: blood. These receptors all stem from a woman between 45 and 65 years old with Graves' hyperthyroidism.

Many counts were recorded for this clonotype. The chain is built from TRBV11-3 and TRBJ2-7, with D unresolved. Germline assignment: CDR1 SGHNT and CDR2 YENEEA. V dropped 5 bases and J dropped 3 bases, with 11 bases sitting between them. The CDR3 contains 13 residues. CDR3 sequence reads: CASSPPENYEQYF. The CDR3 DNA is TGTGCCAGCAGCCCCCCAGAGAACTACGAGCAGTACTTC. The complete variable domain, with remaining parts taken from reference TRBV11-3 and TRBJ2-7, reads EAGVVQSPRYKIIEKKQPVAFWCNPISGHNTLYWYLQNLGQGPELLIRYENEEAVDDSQLPKDRFSAERLKGVDSTLKIQPAELGDSAVYLCASSPPENYEQYFGPGTRLTVT.

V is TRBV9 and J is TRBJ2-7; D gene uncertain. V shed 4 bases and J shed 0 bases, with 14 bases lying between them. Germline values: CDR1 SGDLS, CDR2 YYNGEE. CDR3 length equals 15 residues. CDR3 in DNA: TGTGCCAGCAGCCCCTCCACGGGCAGCTCCTACGAGCAGTACTTC. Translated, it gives CASSPSTGSSYEQYF.

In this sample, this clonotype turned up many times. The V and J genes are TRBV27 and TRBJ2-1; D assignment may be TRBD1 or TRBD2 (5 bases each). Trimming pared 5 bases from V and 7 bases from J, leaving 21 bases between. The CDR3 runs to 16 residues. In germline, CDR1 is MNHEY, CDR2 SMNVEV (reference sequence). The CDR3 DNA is TGTGCCAGCAGTCAGGGTGAGGGGCCTTTTGAAAATGAGCAGTTCTTC. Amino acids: CASSQGEGPFENEQFF.

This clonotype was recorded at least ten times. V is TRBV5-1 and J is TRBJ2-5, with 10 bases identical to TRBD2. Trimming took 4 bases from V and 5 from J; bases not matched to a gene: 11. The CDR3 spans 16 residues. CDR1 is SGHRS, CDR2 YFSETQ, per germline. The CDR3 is CASSRSSGRVEETQYF. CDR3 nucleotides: TGCGCCAGCAGCCGGTCTAGCGGGAGAGTGGAGGAGACCCAGTACTTC. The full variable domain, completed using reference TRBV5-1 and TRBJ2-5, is KAGVTQTPRYLIKTRGQQVTLSCSPISGHRSVSWYQQTPGQGLQFLFEYFSETQRNKGNFPGRFSGRQFSNSRSEMNVSTLELGDSALYLCASSRSSGRVEETQYFGPGTRLLVL.